The rows below give T cell receptor beta chains drawn from one sample of a study of T and B cells in COVID-19 patients. TCRdb re-derived calls from the multiplex PCR reads in MiXCR, one entry per CDR3 protein. Of approximately 11,000 distinct CDR3 sequences in the sample, roughly 30% were seen once. The sequencing sample was made of blood. These receptors all stem from a human donor with active COVID-19. Both conserved end residues are part of each CDR3. A D gene is named only where the DNA matches it firmly. Clone size is shown for a subset of rows, as once, few, many or a class of expanded clone.

>TRBV12-3/TRBV12-4|TRBJ2-2|.|medium-sized
CASIRGANTGELFF
TGTGCCAGCATCAGGGGTGCGAACACCGGGGAGCTGTTTTTT
>TRBV9|TRBJ1-4|.|.
CASSISPATNEKLFF
TGTGCCAGCAGCATATCCCCGGCAACTAATGAAAAACTGTTTTTT
>TRBV7-2|TRBJ2-5|.|.
CASSLAGATETQYF
TGTGCCAGCAGCTTGGCGGGGGCGACGGAGACCCAGTACTTC
>TRBV6-2/TRBV6-3|TRBJ1-6|.|few
CASSLVGALGSPLHF
TGTGCCAGCAGTCTGGTGGGTGCACTGGGGTCACCCCTCCACTTT
>TRBV5-5|TRBJ2-1|TRBD2|medium-sized
CASSLAVGAGGQNEQFF
TGTGCCAGCAGCTTGGCCGTTGGAGCGGGGGGCCAAAATGAGCAGTTCTTC
>TRBV5-6|TRBJ1-4|.|few
CASSLEGGIRTNEKLFF
TGTGCCAGCAGCTTGGAGGGGGGGATACGAACTAATGAAAAACTGTTTTTT
>TRBV29-1|TRBJ1-1|TRBD1|medium-sized
CSVRTGDNTEAFF
TGCAGCGTTCGGACAGGAGATAACACTGAAGCTTTCTTT
>TRBV20-1|TRBJ1-1|.|.
CSAPSLRNTEAFF
TGCAGTGCGCCTTCCTTGCGGAACACTGAAGCTTTCTTT
>TRBV6-5|TRBJ2-2|.|medium-sized
CASTEGGFNTGELFF
TGTGCCAGCACCGAGGGGGGGTTTAACACCGGGGAGCTGTTTTTT
>TRBV19|TRBJ1-5|TRBD1|few
CASSPGQGANQPQHF
TGTGCCAGTAGCCCGGGACAGGGGGCTAATCAGCCCCAGCATTTT
>TRBV10-3|TRBJ2-5|.|few
CAISEQLSETQYF
TGTGCCATCAGTGAACAACTAAGCGAGACCCAGTACTTC
>TRBV19|TRBJ1-5|TRBD1|few
CASSMPGGGGQPQHF
TGTGCCAGTAGTATGCCAGGGGGGGGGGGACAGCCCCAGCATTTT
>TRBV7-2|TRBJ1-2|.|once
CASSTLNGHHGYTF
TGTGCCAGCAGCACCCTTAACGGACATCATGGCTACACCTTC
>TRBV5-4|TRBJ2-5|.|medium-sized
CASSTSAGAETQYF
TGTGCCAGCAGTACCTCCGCGGGGGCAGAGACCCAGTACTTC
>TRBV20-1|TRBJ2-3|.|.
CSASQDGGTDTQYF
TGCAGTGCTAGCCAGGATGGGGGCACAGATACGCAGTATTTT
>TRBV27|TRBJ2-1|.|medium-sized
CATLDFSSYNEQFF
TGTGCCACCCTGGACTTCAGCTCCTACAATGAGCAGTTCTTC
>TRBV12-3/TRBV12-4|TRBJ1-5|TRBD1|.
CASSVRTGAGNSNQPQHF
TGTGCCAGCAGTGTCCGGACAGGGGCGGGAAATAGCAATCAGCCCCAGCATTTT
>TRBV7-6|TRBJ1-2|.|few
CASSLAARGYGYTF
TGTGCCAGCAGCTTAGCGGCCAGGGGCTATGGCTACACCTTC
>TRBV6-1|TRBJ2-2|.|few
CASSGTSGELFF
TGTGCCAGCAGTGGTACGTCCGGGGAGCTGTTTTTT
>TRBV12-3/TRBV12-4|TRBJ2-6|.|medium-sized
CASSRASSGANVLTF
TGTGCCAGCAGCCGCGCCAGCTCTGGGGCCAACGTCCTGACTTTC
>TRBV21-1|TRBJ2-3|.|.
CASSKRLPRTDTQYF
TGTGCCAGCAGCAAAAGACTACCTCGCACAGATACGCAGTATTTT
>TRBV6-5|TRBJ1-4|.|.
CASSYRQQPNEKLFF
TGTGCCAGCAGTTACCGGCAGCAGCCTAATGAAAAACTGTTTTTT
>TRBV12-3/TRBV12-4|TRBJ1-3|.|once
CASSLRDGGNTIYF
TGTGCCAGCAGTTTGAGGGACGGAGGAAACACCATATATTTT
>TRBV7-9|TRBJ2-1|TRBD1|.
CASSLGTGVYNEQFF
TGTGCCAGCAGCTTAGGGACAGGGGTTTACAATGAGCAGTTCTTC